This T cell receptor beta chain stems from a study of blood T cells in healthy people across ages. Notes on this clonotype: No antigen is known for it.

The CDR3 consists of 20 residues. Germline V gene sequence: CDR1 SGHAT, CDR2 FQNNGV. The V and J ends lost 5 bases and 8 bases, in that order; junction bases with no gene match: 24. Findings and limits, study-wide: Higher diversity and more naive CD4+ cells were features of long-lived donors, compared to aged donors.

Sample-barcoded 5' priming and a J-beta primer mix drove a second PCR of roughly 6 to 12 cycles. Each cDNA molecule received a tag from a template-switch adaptor that had 12 random nucleotides. TCRdb reprocessed the 5' RACE reads via MiXCR and lists one record per CDR3 protein. The data contain 720,000 or so distinct CDR3 sequences, roughly 41% of them seen just once; the ten biggest clones take up approximately 29%. The receptor's source is an older man in good health. The rearrangement joins TRBV11-2 to TRBJ2-1; 10 bases align to TRBD2. The specimen was blood. The CDR3 region has the DNA TGTGCCAGCAGCCCGGGGGGTTCCCGCGGGCTAGCGGGAGTATCGCATGAGCAGTTCTTC. Protein product: CASSPGGSRGLAGVSHEQFF.